The next 29 T cell receptor beta chains were all read from a single sample in a study of blood T cell repertoires in COVID-19. The assay was immunoSEQ multiplex PCR, and TCRdb's table has in-frame clones only and misses some. Of 150,000 to 200,000 clones in the sample, about 88% were seen once. The sequencing sample was made of peripheral blood. Receptor source: a man aged 35-49 years with active or convalescent COVID-19.

This clone appeared a few times. CDR3 DNA sequence: TGTGCCAGCAGTATAGACAGGGTTAGAAAACCGATGGAAGCTTTCTTT. This encodes CASSIDRVRKPMEAFF. The rearrangement links TRBV27 to TRBJ1-1; 7 nucleotides match TRBD1. Germline-derived CDR1 and CDR2 are MNHEY and SMNVEV (reference sequence). CDR3 size: 16 residues. Germline trimming cut 5 bases from V and 8 bases from J; bases unmatched to any gene: 17.

V gene TRBV5-6 combines with J gene TRBJ1-5; a weak D match, TRBD1 (6 bases). CDR1 is SGHDT, CDR2 YYEEEE, per germline. This CDR3 comprises 16 residues. V lost 5 bases, J lost 3 bases, and 18 bases lay in between. CDR3 sequence (DNA): TGTGCCAGCAGTCAGAACACAGGGCGGCCCAATCAGCCCCAGCATTTT. This encodes CASSQNTGRPNQPQHF.

This sequence joins TRBV5-1 and TRBJ1-6, with D possibly matching TRBD1 (5 bases). Trimming shortened V by 0 bases and J by 9 bases, and 13 bases separated the two germline ends. Looked up from germline, CDR1 is SGHRS and CDR2 is YFSETQ. The CDR3 covers 15 residues. The CDR3 sequence is CASSLVGRVGSPLHF. For the CDR3, the DNA is TGCGCCAGCAGCTTGGTGGGCAGGGTCGGTTCACCCCTCCACTTT.

CDR3 amino acids: CASSYRGENTEAFF. The CDR3 region has the DNA TGTGCCAGTAGTTACAGGGGGGAGAACACTGAAGCTTTCTTT. The genes are TRBV19 and TRBJ1-1; TRBD1 aligns across 8 bases. This CDR3 region has 14 residues. In germline, CDR1 is LNHDA, CDR2 SQIVND (reference sequence). After removal of 5 bases from V and 1 base from J, the junction contained 3 bases not matched to a gene.

The table lists this clone with a few counts. This chain links TRBV7-2 with TRBJ1-2; possibly TRBD1 for D (5 bases). Looked up from germline, CDR1 is SGHTA and CDR2 is FQGNSA. V was pared by 5 bases and J by 2 bases, with 21 bases between. This CDR3 spans 17 amino acids. The DNA of the CDR3 is TGTGCCAGCAGCGAGGGGAGGAGGGACGGAAGAAACTATGGCTACACCTTC. Its translation is CASSEGRRDGRNYGYTF.

J is TRBJ2-2 and V is TRBV24-1; 9 nucleotides agree with TRBD1. The CDR3 is 15 residues long. The V and J ends lost 7 bases and 2 bases, in that order; junction bases with no gene match: 4. Germline loops: CDR1 KGHDR, CDR2 SFDVKD. CDR3 loop: CATSRGQGNTGELFF. In DNA, the CDR3 is TGTGCCACCAGCAGGGGACAGGGAAACACCGGGGAGCTGTTTTTT.

The chain joins TRBV4-3 to TRBJ1-6; 7 bases align to TRBD1. Germline V gene lookup returns CDR1 LGHNA and CDR2 YSLEER. The CDR3 has 16 residues. The V and J ends lost 4 bases and 8 bases, in that order; junction bases with no gene match: 11. CDR3 coding DNA: TGCGCCAGCAGCCGGATTGACAGGGAGGATGATTCACCCCTCCACTTT. Translated, it gives CASSRIDREDDSPLHF.

The chain employs TRBV7-9 and TRBJ1-1; D remains ambiguous. V lost 1 base and J lost 5, with 14 bases in between. The CDR3 has 15 amino acids. In germline, CDR1 is SEHNR, CDR2 FQNEAQ (reference sequence). The CDR3 coding sequence is TGTGCCAGCAGCTTAGATGAGGTGGGAGGTACTGAAGCTTTCTTT. Amino acids: CASSLDEVGGTEAFF.

This chain links TRBV10-3 with TRBJ1-6, with 7 bases matching TRBD1. The CDR3 has 16 amino acids. V gave up 5 bases and J gave up 3 bases; unmatched junction bases: 7. Germline values: CDR1 ENHRY, CDR2 SYGVKD. The CDR3, as DNA: TGTGCCATCAGTAGTGGACAGGCCCTCTATAATTCACCCCTCCACTTT. Residues: CAISSGQALYNSPLHF.

This clone has a single count. The chain joins TRBV2 to TRBJ1-5; D uncertain. V lost 0 bases and J lost 1, with 7 bases in between. Germline CDR1 reads SNHLY; CDR2 reads FYNNEI. This CDR3 spans 15 amino acids. CDR3 sequence (DNA): TGTGCCAGCAGTGAAGCGCACGGGAGCAATCAGCCCCAGCATTTT. Amino acids: CASSEAHGSNQPQHF.

The chain combines TRBV18 with TRBJ2-7; 7 bases fit TRBD1. The ends lost 6 bases at V and 0 bases at J; junction bases unmatched: 11. The CDR3 spans 16 residues. Germline V gene lookup returns CDR1 KGHSH and CDR2 LQKENI. CDR3 residues: CASSRPGQKASYEQYF. Written as DNA, the CDR3 is TGTGCCAGCTCGCGTCCGGGACAGAAAGCCTCCTACGAGCAGTACTTC.

The rearrangement links TRBV27 to TRBJ2-2; TRBD2 agrees at 8 bases. This CDR3 is 16 amino acids long. V lost 8 bases, J lost 7 bases, and 15 bases stayed unmatched. Germline CDR1 is MNHEY and CDR2 is SMNVEV (reference sequence). CDR3 loop: CASSKLAAGGNGELFF. CDR3 in DNA: TGTGCCAGCTCAAAATTGGCGGCGGGGGGAAACGGGGAGCTGTTTTTT.

V usage is TRBV18 and J usage is TRBJ2-5; TRBD1 matches 12 bases. V was pared by 3 bases and J by 5 bases, with 4 bases of the junction left unmatched. Germline V CDR1 and CDR2: KGHSH, LQKENI. This CDR3 is built from 15 residues. The CDR3 here is CASSPGQGAWETQYF. CDR3 bases: TGTGCCAGCTCACCGGGACAGGGGGCTTGGGAGACCCAGTACTTC.

V gene TRBV18 combines with J gene TRBJ2-7; 11 nucleotides agree with TRBD1. V trimming: 4 bases; J trimming: 6 bases; junction bases outside the gene matches: 5. Germline values: CDR1 KGHSH, CDR2 LQKENI. The CDR3 loop spans 14 amino acids. The CDR3 here is CASSLSGTGGEQYF. In DNA, the CDR3 is TGTGCCAGCTCACTTTCCGGGACAGGGGGCGAGCAGTACTTC.

A word on this clone: The sample carries other DNA sequences with the same CDR3. The chain links TRBV5-4 to TRBJ1-2, with 7 positions matching TRBD1. The ends lost 0 bases at V and 2 bases at J; junction bases unmatched: 1. The CDR3 has 14 amino acids. CDR1 SGHNT and CDR2 YYREEE come from the germline V gene (reference sequence). CDR3 sequence: CASSLGGQNYGYTF. The CDR3 DNA reads as TGTGCCAGCAGCTTGGGGGGACAGAACTATGGCTACACCTTC.

This chain connects TRBV2 to TRBJ1-1; D gene uncertain. Germline V gives CDR1 SNHLY, CDR2 FYNNEI. V was pared by 8 bases and J by 4 bases, with 17 bases between. This CDR3 contains 14 residues. CDR3 in amino acids: CASLFQVHGTEAFF. As DNA, the CDR3 is TGTGCCAGCCTCTTCCAGGTTCACGGCACTGAAGCTTTCTTT.

This chain connects TRBV7-8 to TRBJ2-7; 9 bases are shared with TRBD1. Per germline, CDR1 SGHVS and CDR2 FQNEAQ. The CDR3 has 15 residues. V lost 1 base and J lost 1; bases outside the gene matches: 2. CDR3 region: CASSLDGTGSYEQYF. The CDR3 DNA sequence: TGTGCCAGCAGCTTAGACGGGACAGGGTCCTACGAGCAGTACTTC.

V gene TRBV4-1 combines with J gene TRBJ1-4, with D unresolved. The CDR3 contains 15 residues. In germline, CDR1 is MGHRA, CDR2 YSYEKL. Trimming took 0 bases from V and 7 from J, leaving 12 bases between them. The CDR3 reads CASSQDWSTLEKLFF. CDR3 nucleotides: TGCGCCAGCAGCCAAGATTGGAGTACCCTTGAAAAACTGTTTTTT.

The chain carries TRBV18 and TRBJ1-1; unclear D gene. This CDR3 has 15 amino acids. Germline CDR1 and CDR2: KGHSH and LQKENI. Deletions cut 2 bases from V and 0 bases from J, with 10 bases between. The CDR3 reads CASSPSISVNTEAFF. The CDR3 DNA reads as TGTGCCAGCTCACCAAGTATCTCAGTGAACACTGAAGCTTTCTTT.

In its sample, this clone was seen many times. The chain couples TRBV19 to TRBJ1-5; 7 nucleotides align to TRBD1. Per germline, CDR1 LNHDA and CDR2 SQIVND (reference sequence). This CDR3 comprises 15 residues. The V gene end was trimmed by 6 bases and the J gene end by 4 bases; junction bases not matched to a gene: 9. The DNA of the CDR3 is TGTGCCAGTAGCTTGATGGACAGGAGTAATCAGCCCCAGCATTTT. Its translation: CASSLMDRSNQPQHF.

This clone has only one observation. The chain is built from TRBV6-5 and TRBJ2-7; TRBD1 matches at 11 bases. This CDR3 is built from 13 residues. The germline V gene encodes CDR1 MNHEY and CDR2 SVGAGI. After removal of 5 bases from V and 8 bases from J, the junction contained 5 bases not matched to a gene. The CDR3 loop is CASSTGQGAKQYF. CDR3 nucleotides: TGTGCCAGCAGTACAGGACAGGGGGCGAAGCAGTACTTC.

The chain has TRBV14 and TRBJ2-1, with D perhaps matching TRBD2 (6 bases). Trimming pared 4 bases from V and 0 bases from J, leaving 13 bases between. The germline CDR1 and CDR2 sequences are SGHDN and FVKESK. This CDR3 has 16 amino acids. This chain's CDR3 is CASSRTSSGSYNEQFF. The CDR3 region has the DNA TGTGCCAGCAGCCGAACTAGCTCGGGCTCCTACAATGAGCAGTTCTTC. Variable domain in full (rest from reference TRBV14 and TRBJ2-1): EAGVTQFPSHSVIEKGQTVTLRCDPISGHDNLYWYRRVMGKEIKFLLHFVKESKQDESGMPNNRFLAERTGGTYSTLKVQPAELEDSGVYFCASSRTSSGSYNEQFFGPGTRLTVL.

This clone was picked up a small number of times. The gene calls are TRBV28 and TRBJ1-3, with 8 bases fitting TRBD1. V lost 2 bases to trimming and J lost 4 bases; unmatched junction nucleotides: 1. Germline-derived CDR1 and CDR2 are MDHEN and SYDVKM. This CDR3 has 14 residues. CDR3 sequence reads: CASSLRTGGNTIYF. CDR3 sequence (DNA): TGTGCCAGCAGTTTACGGACAGGGGGAAACACCATATATTTT.

The rearrangement links TRBV7-2 to TRBJ2-7; no clear D gene. The germline V and J ends were trimmed by 0 bases and 7 bases, with 10 bases remaining between them. Germline V CDR1 and CDR2: SGHTA, FQGNSA. This CDR3 contains 13 residues. CDR3 amino acids: CASSLAESSEQYF. CDR3 coding DNA: TGTGCCAGCAGCTTAGCGGAGTCTTCGGAGCAGTACTTC.

The V and J genes are TRBV19 and TRBJ1-2; a possible D gene is TRBD1 (5 bases). The V end lost 5 bases, the J end lost 7 bases, and 11 bases lay between the germline ends. The CDR3 runs 12 residues. CDR1 is LNHDA, CDR2 SQIVND, per germline (reference sequence). The CDR3 spells CASSLLGVGYTF. The CDR3, as DNA: TGTGCCAGTAGTCTTCTAGGGGTTGGCTACACCTTC.

The sample holds one count of this clone. The chain is built from TRBV7-3 and TRBJ2-7, with D maybe TRBD2 (6 bases). The CDR3 has 15 amino acids. The V gene lost 2 bases and the J gene lost 2 bases, with 13 bases spanning the gap. Germline V gives CDR1 SGHTA, CDR2 FQGTGA. CDR3 amino acids: CASSLYGGTAYEQYF. CDR3 bases: TGTGCCAGCAGCTTATATGGGGGGACCGCCTACGAGCAGTACTTC.

The V call is TRBV11-2, the J call TRBJ1-2; 9 positions agree with TRBD1. In germline, CDR1 is SGHAT, CDR2 FQNNGV. V was pared by 4 bases and J by 4 bases, with 7 bases of the junction left unmatched. The CDR3 loop spans 15 amino acids. CDR3 in amino acids: CASSSTGGRIYGYTF. Here the CDR3 DNA reads TGTGCCAGCAGCTCAACAGGGGGCCGAATCTATGGCTACACCTTC.

V gene TRBV6-2 or TRBV6-3 combines with J gene TRBJ1-5, with D possibly being TRBD1 (5 bases). Trimming took off 2 bases at V and 4 bases at J, with 9 bases between the two ends. CDR3 length equals 14 residues. Germline V gene lookup returns CDR1 MNHEY and CDR2 SVGEGT. As DNA, the CDR3 is TGTGCCAGCAGTTACATGGAGGGGAATCAGCCCCAGCATTTT. It specifies CASSYMEGNQPQHF.

This clone was seen more than once but under ten times. This chain uses TRBV11-3 with TRBJ2-1; possible D gene TRBD1, 6 bases. Germline V gene lookup returns CDR1 SGHNT and CDR2 YENEEA. V lost 4 bases to trimming and J lost 8 bases, with 18 bases between them. The CDR3 length is 15 residues. CDR3 sequence: CASSSAEARGDEQFF. The CDR3 DNA reads as TGTGCCAGCAGCTCGGCTGAAGCCAGGGGCGATGAGCAGTTCTTC.